This TCR beta chain comes out of a study of T cell repertoires in cytomegalovirus infection. Study context: Selected CMV epitopes included recently identified HLA-C-restricted ones as well as well-studied HLA-B-restricted ones. Indications came from public TCR beta signatures; they pointed to CMV infection and to a matching HLA type. Overall study results and limits: Carriers of CMV plus the relevant HLA were identified by cumulative public TCR beta family frequency. Dominating the ex vivo response were TCR beta clonotypes that were CMV-specific and HLA-C-restricted.

In the case of this clonotype: No antigen is known for it.

From germline, CDR1 is LNHNV and CDR2 YYDKDF (reference sequence). V gave up 1 base and J gave up 2 bases, with 11 bases separating them. This CDR3 comprises 16 residues. One entry per CDR3 protein results from TCRdb running MiXCR on the reads. The table has about 890,000 distinct CDR3 sequences, less than 40% seen once. Sample: cultured CD8+ T cells from PBMCs, taken from culture after CMV antigen stimulation. The TCR sequence derives from a human donor in good health (CMV status not recorded). Some clones in this sample may be carry-over from other donors' samples. The chain uses TRBV15 and TRBJ1-4, with a tentative D call TRBD1 (5 bases). Here the CDR3 reads CATSRARGPTNEKLFF. In DNA form, the CDR3 reads TGTGCCACCAGCAGAGCAAGGGGCCCTACTAATGAAAAACTGTTTTTT.